This TCR beta chain is drawn from a study of T cells expressing NK-cell markers. Notes on the study in general: What remained unclear was the HCMV specificity of expanded NKG2C+ T cell clones.

On this clonotype: Its target is unknown.

Germline V gene lookup returns CDR1 SGHDT and CDR2 YYEEEE. CDR3 size: 15 residues. From the 5' RACE reads, TCRdb lists one entry per CDR3 protein and no DNA. Here the sample table reports around 140,000 distinct CDR3 sequences. The material sequenced was blood T cells: a sorted CD56 or NKG2C T cell subset, CD4+ or CD8+ T cells, or bulk PBMC T cells (not recorded which). The genes are TRBV5-6 and TRBJ2-5; TCRdb reports TRBD1, a call that lacks DNA to check it against. The TCR originated in a man in his late teens or twenties in good health. CDR3 protein: CASSLFQGREETQYF.